This T cell receptor (beta chain) was observed in a study of OX40 agonist ivuxolimab in advanced cancers. Across the whole study: Patients receiving dose escalation had hepatocellular carcinoma, melanoma, renal cell or head and neck cancer. Partial responses were observed in three patients, of whom one had hepatocellular carcinoma and two had cutaneous melanoma.

About this clone itself: Its antigen remains unknown.

This table comes from immunoSEQ multiplex PCR, and its TCRdb copy is limited to in-frame clones, with some not included. The sample has roughly 100,000 clones; more than 75% are singletons. This CDR3 has 16 amino acids. The germline V gene has CDR1 SGHTA and CDR2 FQGNSA. V lost 2 bases and J 3 bases, leaving 14 bases between the germline ends. The study, taken as a whole, reports: Expanded peripheral T-cell antigen specificity went undetermined. Averaged across samples, CD8+ T cells carried more expanded clones than CD4+ did.

This TCR came from an adult with an advanced solid tumor such as melanoma, head and neck, liver or kidney cancer. The sequencing here drew on CD4+ or CD8+ T cells sorted from blood, taken in a trial of the OX40 agonist ivuxolimab. The chain recombines TRBV7-2 with TRBJ1-5, with a possible D match to TRBD1 (6 bases). The CDR3 DNA is TGTGCCAGCAGCTTAATACCGGGACAAGACAATCAGCCCCAGCATTTT. Its translation: CASSLIPGQDNQPQHF.